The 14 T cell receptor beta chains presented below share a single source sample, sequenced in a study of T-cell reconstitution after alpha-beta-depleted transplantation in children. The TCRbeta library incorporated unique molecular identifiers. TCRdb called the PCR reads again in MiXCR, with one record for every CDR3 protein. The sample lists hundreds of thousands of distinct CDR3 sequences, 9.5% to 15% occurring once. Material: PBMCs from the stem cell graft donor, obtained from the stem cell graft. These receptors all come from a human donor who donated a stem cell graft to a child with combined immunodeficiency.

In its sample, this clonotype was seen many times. The CDR3 is CASSLIGYNEQFF. The CDR3 DNA is TGTGCCAGCAGCCTCATAGGCTACAATGAGCAGTTCTTC. The chain has TRBV14 and TRBJ2-1, with D uncertain. The germline V gene has CDR1 SGHDN and CDR2 FVKESK. The CDR3 runs 13 residues. Trimming stripped 4 bases from V and 3 bases from J, with 7 bases between.

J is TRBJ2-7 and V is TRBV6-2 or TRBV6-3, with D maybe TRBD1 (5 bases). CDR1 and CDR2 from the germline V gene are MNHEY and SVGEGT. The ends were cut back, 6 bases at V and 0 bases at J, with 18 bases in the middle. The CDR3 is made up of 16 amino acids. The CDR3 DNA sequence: TGTGCCAGCAGCAACGACCCAGGGTCGGCCTCCTACGAGCAGTACTTC. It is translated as CASSNDPGSASYEQYF.

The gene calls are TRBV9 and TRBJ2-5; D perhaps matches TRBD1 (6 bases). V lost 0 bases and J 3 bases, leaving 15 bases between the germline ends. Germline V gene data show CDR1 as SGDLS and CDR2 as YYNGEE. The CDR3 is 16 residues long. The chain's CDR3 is CASSVENRAAEETQYF. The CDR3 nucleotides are TGTGCCAGCAGCGTAGAGAACAGGGCGGCGGAAGAGACCCAGTACTTC.

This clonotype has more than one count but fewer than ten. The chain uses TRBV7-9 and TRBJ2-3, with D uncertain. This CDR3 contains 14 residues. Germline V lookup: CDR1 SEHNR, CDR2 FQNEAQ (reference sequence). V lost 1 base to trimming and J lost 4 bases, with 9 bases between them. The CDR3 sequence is CASSLGTVADTQYF. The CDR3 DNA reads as TGTGCCAGCAGCTTAGGGACGGTGGCAGATACGCAGTATTTT. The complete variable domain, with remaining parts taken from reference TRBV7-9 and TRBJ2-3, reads DTGVSQNPRHKITKRGQNVTFRCDPISEHNRLYWYRQTLGQGPEFLTYFQNEAQLEKSRLLSDRFSAERPKGSFSTLEIQRTEQGDSAMYLCASSLGTVADTQYFGPGTRLTVL.

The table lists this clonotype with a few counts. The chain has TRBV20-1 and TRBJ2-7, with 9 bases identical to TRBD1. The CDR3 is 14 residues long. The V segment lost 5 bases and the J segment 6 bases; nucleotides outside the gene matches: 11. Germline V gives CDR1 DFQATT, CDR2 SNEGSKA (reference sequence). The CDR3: CSAVLGQGFFEQYF. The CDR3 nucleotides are TGCAGTGCTGTCCTAGGACAGGGGTTTTTCGAGCAGTACTTC.

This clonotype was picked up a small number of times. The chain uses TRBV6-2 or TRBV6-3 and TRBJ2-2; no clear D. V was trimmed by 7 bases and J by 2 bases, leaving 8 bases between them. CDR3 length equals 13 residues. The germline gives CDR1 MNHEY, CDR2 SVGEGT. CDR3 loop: CASNPHNTGELFF. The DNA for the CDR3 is TGTGCCAGCAACCCCCACAACACCGGGGAGCTGTTTTTT.

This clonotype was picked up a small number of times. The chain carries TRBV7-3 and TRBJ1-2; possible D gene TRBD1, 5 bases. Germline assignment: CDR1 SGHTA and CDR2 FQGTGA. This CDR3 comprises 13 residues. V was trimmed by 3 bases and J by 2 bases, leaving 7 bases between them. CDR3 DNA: TGTGCCAGCAGCTTTGGGGACAACTATGGCTACACCTTC. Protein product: CASSFGDNYGYTF.

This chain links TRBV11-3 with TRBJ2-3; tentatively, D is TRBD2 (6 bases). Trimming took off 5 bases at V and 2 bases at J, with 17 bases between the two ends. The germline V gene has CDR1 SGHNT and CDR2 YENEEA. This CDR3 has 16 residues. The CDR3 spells CASSPWDGEVTDTQYF. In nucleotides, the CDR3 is TGTGCCAGCAGCCCTTGGGACGGGGAGGTCACAGATACGCAGTATTTT.

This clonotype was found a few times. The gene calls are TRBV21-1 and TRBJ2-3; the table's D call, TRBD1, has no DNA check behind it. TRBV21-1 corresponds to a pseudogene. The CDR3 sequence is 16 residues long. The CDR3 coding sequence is TGTGCCAGCAGCACCTTGGGCGAAGCTAGCACAGATACGCAGTATTTT. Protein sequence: CASSTLGEASTDTQYF.

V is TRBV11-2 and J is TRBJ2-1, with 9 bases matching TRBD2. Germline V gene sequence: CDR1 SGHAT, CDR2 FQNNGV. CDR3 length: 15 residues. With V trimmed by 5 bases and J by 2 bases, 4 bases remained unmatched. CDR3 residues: CASSGQREAYNEQFF. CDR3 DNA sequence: TGTGCCAGCAGCGGGCAGCGGGAGGCCTACAATGAGCAGTTCTTC.

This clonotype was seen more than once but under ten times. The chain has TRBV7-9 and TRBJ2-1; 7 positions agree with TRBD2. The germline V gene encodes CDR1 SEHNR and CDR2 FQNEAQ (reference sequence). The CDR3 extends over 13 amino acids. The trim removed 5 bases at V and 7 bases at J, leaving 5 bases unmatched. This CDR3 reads CASSLTSRNEQFF. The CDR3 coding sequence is TGTGCCAGCAGCCTGACTAGCCGTAATGAGCAGTTCTTC.

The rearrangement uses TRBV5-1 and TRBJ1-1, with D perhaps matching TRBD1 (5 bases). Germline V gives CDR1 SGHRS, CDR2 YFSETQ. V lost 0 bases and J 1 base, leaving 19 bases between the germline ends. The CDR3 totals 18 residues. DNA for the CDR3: TGCGCCAGCAGCTTGGACGGGGCGGGGGGAAGGAGGAACACTGAAGCTTTCTTT. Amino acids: CASSLDGAGGRRNTEAFF.

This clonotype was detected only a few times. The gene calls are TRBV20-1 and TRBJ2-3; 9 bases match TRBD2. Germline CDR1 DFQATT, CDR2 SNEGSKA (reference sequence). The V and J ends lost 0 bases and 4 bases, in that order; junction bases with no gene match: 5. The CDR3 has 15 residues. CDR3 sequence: CSARDAGGPPDTQYF. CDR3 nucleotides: TGCAGTGCTAGAGACGCGGGAGGGCCCCCAGATACGCAGTATTTT.

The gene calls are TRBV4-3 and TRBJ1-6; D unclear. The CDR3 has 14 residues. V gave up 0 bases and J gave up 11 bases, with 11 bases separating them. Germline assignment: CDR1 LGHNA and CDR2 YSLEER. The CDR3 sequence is CASSQDKFETPLHF. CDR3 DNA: TGCGCCAGCAGCCAAGATAAGTTCGAGACACCCCTCCACTTT.